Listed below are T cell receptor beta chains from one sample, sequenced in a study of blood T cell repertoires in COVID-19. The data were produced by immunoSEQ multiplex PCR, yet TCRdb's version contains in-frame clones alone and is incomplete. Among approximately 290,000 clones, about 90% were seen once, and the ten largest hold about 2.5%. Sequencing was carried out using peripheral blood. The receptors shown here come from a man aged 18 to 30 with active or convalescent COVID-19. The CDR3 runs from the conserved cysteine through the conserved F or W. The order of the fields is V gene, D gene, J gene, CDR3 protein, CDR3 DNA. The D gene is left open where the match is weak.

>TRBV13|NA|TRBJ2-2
CASSTTSSGELFF
TGTGCCAGCAGCACCACTAGCTCCGGGGAGCTGTTTTTT
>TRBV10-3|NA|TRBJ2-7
CAISGAATLTYEQYF
TGTGCCATCAGTGGGGCAGCAACCCTAACCTACGAGCAGTACTTC
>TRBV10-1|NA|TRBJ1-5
CASSESLNQPQHF
TGCGCCAGCAGTGAAAGCCTCAATCAGCCCCAGCATTTT
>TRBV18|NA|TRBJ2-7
CASSPQRDEQYF
TGTGCCAGCTCACCACAACGGGACGAGCAGTACTTC
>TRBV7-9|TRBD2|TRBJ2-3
CASSPHNLRLAGADTQYF
TGTGCCAGCAGCCCCCACAACCTAAGACTAGCGGGAGCAGATACGCAGTATTTT
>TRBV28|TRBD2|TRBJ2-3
CASSLGGTNTDTQYF
TGTGCCAGCAGCCTGGGGGGGACCAACACAGATACGCAGTATTTT
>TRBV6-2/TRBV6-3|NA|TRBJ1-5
CASSLTQGYNQPQHF
TGTGCCAGCAGTTTAACCCAGGGGTACAATCAGCCCCAGCATTTT
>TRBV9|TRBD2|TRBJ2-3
CASSPGTSLDTQYF
TGTGCCAGCAGCCCGGGGACTAGCTTGGATACGCAGTATTTT
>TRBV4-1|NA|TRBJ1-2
CASSQEGSGGADGYTF
TGCGCCAGCAGCCAAGAAGGGTCGGGGGGCGCCGATGGCTACACCTTC
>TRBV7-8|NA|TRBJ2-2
CASSRAGFAGRLGTGELFF
TGTGCCAGCAGCCGCGCGGGGTTTGCAGGGCGGTTGGGCACCGGGGAGCTGTTTTTT
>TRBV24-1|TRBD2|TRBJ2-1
CATSPPSGIGEQFF
TGTGCCACCAGCCCCCCTAGCGGGATTGGTGAGCAGTTCTTC
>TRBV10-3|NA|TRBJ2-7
CAISESTGNEQYF
TGTGCCATCAGTGAGTCGACAGGAAACGAGCAGTACTTC
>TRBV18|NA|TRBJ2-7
CASSGQTYEQYF
TGTGCCAGCTCAGGACAGACCTACGAGCAGTACTTC
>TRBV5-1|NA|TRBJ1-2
CASSFGDRYGYTF
TGCGCCAGCAGCTTCGGGGATAGGTATGGCTACACCTTC
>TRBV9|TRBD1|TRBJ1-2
CASSEGTGTYGYTF
TGTGCCAGCAGCGAAGGGACAGGGACCTATGGCTACACCTTC